This T cell receptor beta chain was recovered during a study of cytomegalovirus exposure and HLA in healthy donors. Germline lookup yields CDR1 ENHRY and CDR2 SYGVKD. Trimming took 6 bases from V and 3 from J; bases not matched to a gene: 5. CDR3 length: 14 amino acids. PCR used 60 Vbeta primers and 13 Jbeta primers. Clones were sequenced by immunoSEQ multiplex PCR, and TCRdb holds only the in-frame ones, with some missing. The sample includes around 100,000 clones, approximately 70% of them seen just once. The sequence was collected from a woman aged 50 to 60 in good health and CMV-seronegative. The sample comprised PBMCs. The V gene is TRBV10-3, the J gene TRBJ2-1, with 7 bases aligning to TRBD2. The CDR3 sequence: CAIRGLEDYNEQFF. CDR3 nucleotide sequence: TGTGCCATCAGAGGACTAGAAGACTACAATGAGCAGTTCTTC.